The present T cell receptor (beta chain) was sequenced within a study of blood T cell repertoires in COVID-19. How the authors handled the data: Quantification of nucleated cells was approximated via reference gene primer amplification. Sequencing was performed with immunoSEQ multiplex PCR; in TCRdb, only in-frame clones are kept and a portion is missing. V and J calls plus clone size are reproduced from that table; the DNA served to infer D and trimming. The sample includes 250,000 to 350,000 clones, 70% to 90% of them seen just once. Living in under 30 US areas, the participants were between roughly 18 and 95 years of age. What the recovered Cohort 3 donors had was two negative PCRs, clearance, or symptom resolution. The germline V gene has CDR1 MNHEY and CDR2 SMNVEV (reference sequence). V dropped 5 bases and J dropped 1 base, with 21 bases sitting between them. CDR3 size: 17 residues.

This TCR was sampled from a woman in her 30s who had recovered from COVID-19. This chain connects TRBV27 to TRBJ2-7; D possibly corresponds to TRBD2 (6 bases). Sequencing input: PBMCs or T cells enriched from blood (not recorded which). CDR3 bases: TGTGCCAGCAGTCGCCTGGGAGTTGGTAGCGGATCCTACGAGCAGTACTTC. It translates to CASSRLGVGSGSYEQYF.